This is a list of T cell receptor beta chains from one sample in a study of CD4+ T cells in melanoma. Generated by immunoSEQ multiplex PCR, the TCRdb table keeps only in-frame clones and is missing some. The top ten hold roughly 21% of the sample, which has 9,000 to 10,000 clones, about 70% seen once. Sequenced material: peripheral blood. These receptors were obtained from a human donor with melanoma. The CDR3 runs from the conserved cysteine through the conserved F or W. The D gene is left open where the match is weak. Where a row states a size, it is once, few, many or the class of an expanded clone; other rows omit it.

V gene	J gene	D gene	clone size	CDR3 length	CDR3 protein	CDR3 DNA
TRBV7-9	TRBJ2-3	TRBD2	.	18	CASSLPRYGGENTDTQYF	TGTGCCAGCAGCTTACCCCGGTATGGGGGGGAAAACACAGATACGCAGTATTTT
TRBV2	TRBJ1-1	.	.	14	CASTQRGDRPEAFF	TGTGCCAGCACCCAACGGGGGGATCGCCCTGAAGCTTTCTTT
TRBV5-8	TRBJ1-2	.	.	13	CASSLEANYGYTF	TGTGCCAGCAGCTTGGAGGCCAACTATGGCTACACCTTC
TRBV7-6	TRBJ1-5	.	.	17	CASSPFMGPETNQPQHF	TGTGCCAGCAGCCCGTTCATGGGGCCCGAGACAAATCAGCCCCAGCATTTT
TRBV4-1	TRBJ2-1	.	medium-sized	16	CASSRHQSGSYNEQFF	TGCGCCAGCAGCCGTCACCAGAGCGGGTCGTACAATGAGCAGTTCTTC
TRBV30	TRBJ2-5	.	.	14	CAWVGPWWQETQYF	TGTGCCTGGGTGGGACCTTGGTGGCAAGAGACCCAGTACTTC
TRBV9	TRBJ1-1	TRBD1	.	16	CASSAGGQLMNTEAFF	TGTGCCAGCAGCGCCGGGGGACAGCTGATGAACACTGAAGCTTTCTTT
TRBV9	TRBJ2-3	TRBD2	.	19	CASSAREASGGVSTDTQYF	TGTGCCAGCAGCGCTAGAGAGGCTAGCGGGGGGGTTTCCACAGATACGCAGTATTTT
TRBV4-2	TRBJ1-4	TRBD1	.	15	CASSRSTGDIEKLFF	TGTGCCAGCAGCCGCTCGACAGGGGATATTGAAAAACTGTTTTTT
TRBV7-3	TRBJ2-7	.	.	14	CASSLAAELNEQYF	TGTGCCAGCAGTTTGGCGGCCGAATTGAACGAGCAGTACTTC
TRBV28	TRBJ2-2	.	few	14	CASARTSNTGELFF	TGTGCCAGCGCCCGGACATCCAACACCGGGGAGCTGTTTTTT
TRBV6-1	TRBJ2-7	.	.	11	CASSEAREQYF	TGTGCCAGCAGTGAAGCGCGCGAGCAGTACTTC
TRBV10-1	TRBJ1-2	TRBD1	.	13	CASSESTGGGYTF	TGCGCCAGCAGTGAGTCTACAGGGGGCGGCTACACCTTC